This T cell receptor beta chain was profiled in a study of response to subunit inactivated influenza vaccine. TCRdb reprocessed the RT-PCR reads with MiXCR, giving one entry per CDR3 protein. The sample lists 630,000 or so distinct CDR3 sequences; 15% to 17% were seen once. This clonotype was found many times. The receptor was derived from a man between 45 and 60 years old who received an inactivated influenza vaccine. The sample was PBMCs from blood, taken 11 to 12 days after vaccination.

DNA for the CDR3: TGCAGTGCTGGGAGTATGGTGCGCTACGAGCAGTACTTC. Residues: CSAGSMVRYEQYF. This chain connects TRBV20-1 to TRBJ2-7; D perhaps matches TRBD2 (5 bases). Trimming took 5 bases from V and 3 from J, leaving 14 bases between them. CDR1 is DFQATT and CDR2 is SNEGSKA in the germline V gene (reference sequence). This CDR3 is built from 13 residues.